The T cell receptor (beta chain) under discussion was sequenced for a study of memory CD8 T cells in hepatitis C reinfection. As for the study in general: Late/post reinfection sampling occurred 12 to 24 weeks after detected reinfection.

With respect to this clone: The junction and the germline gene differ at one end; a read error may be behind it.

Here immunoSEQ multiplex PCR was the method, and the copy in TCRdb shows in-frame clones only, minus some. The data contain about 43,000 clones, 89% of them singletons. The CDR3 is 11 residues long. Germline V CDR1 and CDR2: SGHTS, YDEGEE. Documented time point: late/post reinfection, 12 to 24 weeks after detection. The sorted cells went straight to TCR sequencing with no prior in vitro expansion. The V and J genes are TRBV5-8 and TRBJ2-7, with no clear D. The material sequenced was naive CD8+ T cells sorted from blood. The receptor comes from a man between 18 and 35 years old with hepatitis C virus infection. The CDR3 region has the DNA TGTGCCAGCGGCTTACACTACGAGCAGTACTTC. It encodes CASGLHYEQYF.